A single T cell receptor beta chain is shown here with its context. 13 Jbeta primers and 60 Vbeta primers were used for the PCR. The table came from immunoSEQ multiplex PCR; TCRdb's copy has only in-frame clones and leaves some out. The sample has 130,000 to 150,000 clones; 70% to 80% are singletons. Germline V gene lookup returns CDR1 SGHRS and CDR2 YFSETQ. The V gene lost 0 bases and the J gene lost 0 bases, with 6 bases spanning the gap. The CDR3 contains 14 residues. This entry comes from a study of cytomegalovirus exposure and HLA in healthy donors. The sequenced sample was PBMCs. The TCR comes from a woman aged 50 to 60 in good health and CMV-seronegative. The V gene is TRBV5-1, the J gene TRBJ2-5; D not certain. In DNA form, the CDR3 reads TGCGCCAGCAGCTTGGCAGGCAACCAAGAGACCCAGTACTTC. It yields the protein CASSLAGNQETQYF.